This entry lists 8 T cell receptor beta chains sequenced from one sample in a study of T cell responses to AZD1222 COVID-19 vaccine. Produced via immunoSEQ multiplex PCR; TCRdb's table is partial and in-frame only. Of more than 50,000 clones in the sample, over 85% were seen once. The specimen was peripheral blood, collected on day 0 of AZD1222 vaccination. These receptors all come from an adult in good health.

This clone showed up just once. This chain connects TRBV6-2 or TRBV6-3 to TRBJ1-2; D is unresolved. CDR1 is MNHEY, CDR2 SVGEGT, per germline. The CDR3 loop spans 13 amino acids. The V gene lost 6 bases and the J gene lost 0 bases, with 8 bases spanning the gap. This CDR3 is CASSPDPNYGYTF. CDR3 DNA: TGTGCCAGCAGCCCCGACCCTAACTATGGCTACACCTTC.

The chain recombines TRBV5-6 with TRBJ1-2, with D uncertain. The V end lost 4 bases, the J end lost 7 bases, and 20 bases lay between the germline ends. The germline gives CDR1 SGHDT, CDR2 YYEEEE. The CDR3 runs to 15 residues. The CDR3 sequence is CASSPAGRVFGGYTF. The CDR3 DNA follows: TGTGCCAGCAGCCCAGCCGGTAGGGTGTTCGGTGGCTACACCTTC.

Here the CDR3 reads CASSGSGTGGAVYGYTF. The CDR3, as DNA: TGTGCCAGCAGTGGCTCCGGGACAGGGGGCGCAGTCTATGGCTACACCTTC. The J gene is TRBJ1-2, the V gene TRBV6-2 or TRBV6-3; TRBD1 matches at 12 bases. The CDR3 covers 17 residues. CDR1 is MNHEY, CDR2 SVGEGT, per germline. Trimming removed 5 bases from V and 4 bases from J; junction bases left unmatched: 11.

The V call is TRBV2, the J call TRBJ1-5, with no clear D. CDR1 is SNHLY, CDR2 FYNNEI, per germline. The V end was cut by 4 bases, the J end by 3 bases, with 7 bases between. The CDR3 has 13 amino acids. CDR3 sequence: CASSVGNNQPQHF. In DNA, the CDR3 is TGTGCCAGCAGTGTTGGGAACAATCAGCCCCAGCATTTT.

The chain uses TRBV3-1 (or the pseudogene TRBV3-2) and TRBJ1-2, with D unclear. CDR1 and CDR2 from the germline V gene are LGHDT and YNNKEL (reference sequence). Between the trimmed V and J ends, which lost 8 bases and 4 bases, there was a span of 8 bases. The length of the CDR3 is 11 residues. The CDR3 protein is CASSSGYGYTF. The CDR3 nucleotides are TGTGCCAGCTCGTCAGGCTATGGCTACACCTTC.

This chain connects TRBV5-8 to TRBJ2-4, with 15 nucleotides matching TRBD2. Germline loops: CDR1 SGHTS, CDR2 YDEGEE. The CDR3 runs to 15 residues. With V trimmed by 3 bases and J by 9 bases, 4 bases remained unmatched. Here the CDR3 DNA reads TGTGCCAGCAGCTGGACTAGCGGGGGGGCTGGCATTCAGTACTTC. As protein: CASSWTSGGAGIQYF.

CDR3 region: CASSAIPYNEQFF. The CDR3 DNA sequence: TGTGCCAGCAGCGCCATCCCCTACAATGAGCAGTTCTTC. The chain recombines TRBV5-5 with TRBJ2-1; D remains unclear. The germline V gene has CDR1 SGHKS and CDR2 YYEKEE (reference sequence). This CDR3 has 13 amino acids. The V end lost 4 bases, the J end lost 2 bases, and 7 bases lay between the germline ends.

The chain recombines TRBV28 with TRBJ1-6; 8 bases are shared with TRBD1. The germline CDR1 and CDR2 sequences are MDHEN and SYDVKM. CDR3 length equals 14 residues. V shed 3 bases, J shed 8 bases, and the junction held 3 bases outside the gene matches. The CDR3 DNA sequence: TGTGCCAGCAGTTTTAGGACAGGGTATTCACCCCTCCACTTT. Translated, it gives CASSFRTGYSPLHF.